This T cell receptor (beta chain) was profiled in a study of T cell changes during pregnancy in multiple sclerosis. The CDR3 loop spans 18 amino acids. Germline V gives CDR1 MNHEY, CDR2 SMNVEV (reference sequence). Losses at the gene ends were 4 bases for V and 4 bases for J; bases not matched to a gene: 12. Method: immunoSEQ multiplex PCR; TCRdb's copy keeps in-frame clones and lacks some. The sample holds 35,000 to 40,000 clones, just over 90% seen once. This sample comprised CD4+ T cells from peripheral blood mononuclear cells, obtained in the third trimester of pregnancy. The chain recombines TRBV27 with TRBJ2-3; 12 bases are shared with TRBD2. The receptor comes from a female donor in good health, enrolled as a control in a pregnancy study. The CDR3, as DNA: TGTGCCAGCAGTTCGACTAGCGGGAGATTCCCTGGGGCAGATACGCAGTATTTT. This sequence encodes CASSSTSGRFPGADTQYF.